This entry lists 15 T cell receptor beta chains sequenced from one sample in a study of cytomegalovirus exposure and HLA in healthy donors. Primers for the PCR totalled 60 Vbeta and 13 Jbeta. TCRdb's table, derived via immunoSEQ multiplex PCR, lists solely in-frame clones and lacks some. The sample yields over 150,000 clones, approximately 88% seen once. Source material: PBMCs. Receptor source: a woman under 40 in good health and CMV-seronegative.

The chain uses TRBV19 and TRBJ1-1, with TRBD1 matching 9 bases. The CDR3 loop spans 16 amino acids. Germline loops: CDR1 LNHDA, CDR2 SQIVND (reference sequence). Trimming took 5 bases from V and 1 from J; bases not matched to a gene: 8. The CDR3 loop is CASSPDRGTRNTEAFF. The DNA for the CDR3 is TGTGCCAGTAGTCCCGACAGGGGGACTAGGAACACTGAAGCTTTCTTT.

The table lists this clone with a count of one. The chain carries TRBV29-1 and TRBJ2-7, with 8 positions matching TRBD1. Germline lookup yields CDR1 SQVTM and CDR2 ANQGSEA. The CDR3 runs 14 residues. V lost 3 bases to trimming and J lost 3 bases; unmatched junction nucleotides: 7. In DNA, the CDR3 is TGCAGCGTTGAGCCGACAGGGGACGGCTACGAGCAGTACTTC. As protein: CSVEPTGDGYEQYF.

The chain employs TRBV4-3 and TRBJ2-2; 9 nucleotides line up with TRBD1. Trimming at V came to 1 base and at J to 0 bases, leaving 0 bases not matched to a gene. Germline CDR1 LGHNA, CDR2 YSLEER. The CDR3 is 16 residues long. CDR3 amino acids: CASSQGTGANTGELFF. The CDR3 region has the DNA TGCGCCAGCAGCCAAGGGACAGGGGCGAACACCGGGGAGCTGTTTTTT.

This rearrangement joins TRBV5-4 to TRBJ1-1, with D unresolved. Germline CDR1 is SGHNT and CDR2 is YYREEE (reference sequence). Trimming cost V 1 base and J 7 bases, with 5 bases left between them. The CDR3 loop spans 11 amino acids. DNA for the CDR3: TGTGCCAGCAGCTTGACGGGTGAAGCTTTCTTT. This translates into CASSLTGEAFF.

V gene TRBV14 combines with J gene TRBJ2-7; D might be TRBD1 (6 bases). CDR3 length equals 17 residues. V gave up 2 bases and J gave up 3 bases, with 20 bases separating them. Germline-derived CDR1 and CDR2 are SGHDN and FVKESK. The CDR3 is CASSQWGRGSRSYEQYF. CDR3 bases: TGTGCCAGCAGCCAATGGGGCAGGGGCTCAAGAAGCTACGAGCAGTACTTC.

This sequence joins TRBV7-3 and TRBJ2-2; 8 bases fit TRBD2. Germline values: CDR1 SGHTA, CDR2 FQGTGA. The CDR3 runs 15 residues. J was trimmed by 5 bases and V by 5 bases; bases with no gene match: 7. CDR3 sequence reads: CASSQEGLGTGELFF. The CDR3 DNA reads TGTGCCAGCAGCCAAGAGGGACTAGGGACCGGGGAGCTGTTTTTT.

The rearrangement joins TRBV29-1 to TRBJ2-7; the match to TRBD1 covers 7 bases. The trim removed 3 bases at V and 3 bases at J, leaving 2 bases unmatched. The germline V gene has CDR1 SQVTM and CDR2 ANQGSEA. This CDR3 has 12 amino acids. The CDR3 DNA is TGCAGCGTTGATGGACAGGACTACGAGCAGTACTTC. Protein: CSVDGQDYEQYF.

This rearrangement joins TRBV15 to TRBJ2-6; D not certain. V lost 0 bases, J lost 3 bases, and 6 bases lay in between. Germline lookup yields CDR1 LNHNV and CDR2 YYDKDF (reference sequence). CDR3 length equals 15 residues. CDR3 amino acids: CATSRDRNGANVLTF. The CDR3, as DNA: TGTGCCACCAGCAGAGACAGGAATGGGGCCAACGTCCTGACTTTC.

The rearrangement links TRBV15 to TRBJ1-4; D not certain. Trimming pared 0 bases from V and 5 bases from J, leaving 4 bases between. CDR1 is LNHNV and CDR2 is YYDKDF in the germline V gene (reference sequence). This CDR3 region has 13 residues. The CDR3 coding sequence is TGTGCCACCAGCAGAGATCTCAATGAAAAACTGTTTTTT. Its translation: CATSRDLNEKLFF.

The CDR3 spells CASAPAGVDTGELFF. In DNA form, the CDR3 reads TGTGCCTCAGCCCCAGCGGGAGTCGACACCGGGGAGCTGTTTTTT. J is TRBJ2-2 and V is TRBV19, with 8 bases that match TRBD2. CDR1 and CDR2 from the germline V gene are LNHDA and SQIVND (reference sequence). Unmatched junction bases numbered 11, after V lost 11 bases and J lost 3 bases. The CDR3 length is 15 residues.

The gene calls are TRBV4-2 and TRBJ2-5; TRBD2 matches at 14 bases. Germline loops: CDR1 LGHNA, CDR2 YNFKEQ. The length of the CDR3 is 18 residues. V lost 0 bases to trimming and J lost 6 bases; unmatched junction nucleotides: 9. CDR3 amino acids: CASSQEVRLAGGPKTQYF. The CDR3 DNA is TGTGCCAGCAGCCAAGAAGTGAGACTAGCGGGAGGGCCGAAGACCCAGTACTTC.

Here the CDR3 DNA reads TGTGCCAGCTCACGGGGACTAGCGGGACCCGCCTACGAGCAGTACTTC. This sequence encodes CASSRGLAGPAYEQYF. The V gene is TRBV18, the J gene TRBJ2-7; 13 positions agree with TRBD2. The CDR3 has 16 residues. V gave up 4 bases and J gave up 2 bases; unmatched junction bases: 5. Germline values: CDR1 KGHSH, CDR2 LQKENI.

V and J are TRBV14 and TRBJ1-2; the D gene is possibly TRBD1 (6 bases). With 6 bases removed from V and 4 bases from J, the gap between germline ends came to 12 bases. This CDR3 region has 13 residues. Germline V gene sequence: CDR1 SGHDN, CDR2 FVKESK. Here the CDR3 reads CASSKGGGYGYTF. The DNA for the CDR3 is TGTGCCAGCAGTAAAGGGGGTGGCTATGGCTACACCTTC. Using reference TRBV14 and TRBJ1-2 for the parts outside the CDR3, the full variable domain is EAGVTQFPSHSVIEKGQTVTLRCDPISGHDNLYWYRRVMGKEIKFLLHFVKESKQDESGMPNNRFLAERTGGTYSTLKVQPAELEDSGVYFCASSKGGGYGYTFGSGTRLTVV.

This chain uses TRBV29-1 with TRBJ2-7; the D gene is possibly TRBD1 (6 bases). CDR3 length equals 12 residues. V was cut by 6 bases and J by 2 bases, with 11 bases left in between. CDR1 is SQVTM, CDR2 ANQGSEA, per germline. Here the CDR3 DNA reads TGCAGCGTAGGGGACAATGCCTACGAGCAGTACTTC. Residues: CSVGDNAYEQYF.

This clone was detected once. This chain connects TRBV4-3 to TRBJ1-2, with D possibly matching TRBD1 (5 bases). CDR3 size: 15 residues. Trimming cost V 2 bases and J 2 bases, with 12 bases left between them. CDR1 LGHNA and CDR2 YSLEER come from the germline V gene. The CDR3, as DNA: TGCGCCAGCAGCCAAAGCGGGGCGTCAAACTATGGCTACACCTTC. It translates to CASSQSGASNYGYTF.